The rows below give T cell receptor beta chains drawn from one sample of a study of shared clonotypes between healthy human individuals. Method: immunoSEQ multiplex PCR; TCRdb's copy keeps in-frame clones and lacks some. The data show 980,000 or so clones, with 70% to 85% seen just once and approximately 1.5% held by the top ten. Source material: memory CD4+ T cells sorted from blood. The origin of the receptors is a man between 18 and 29 years old in good health. The CDR3 runs from the conserved cysteine through the conserved F or W. Each record gives: CDR3 protein, CDR3 length, V gene, J gene, D gene. D genes are given only for firm matches.

CSVVGGKYEQYF,12,TRBV29-1,TRBJ2-7,-
CASSLSSVTSGELFF,15,TRBV5-1,TRBJ2-2,-
CASSIAKLINEQYF,14,TRBV6-5,TRBJ2-7,-
CAIRDPRTDSGNTIYF,16,TRBV10-3,TRBJ1-3,-
CASSLGARVADTQYF,15,TRBV7-6,TRBJ2-3,-
CASSNSAGVVGELFF,15,TRBV5-1,TRBJ2-2,TRBD2
CASSFDRAGTEAFF,14,TRBV5-1,TRBJ1-1,TRBD1
CARLRAAGNTIYF,13,TRBV6-5,TRBJ1-3,-
CATPRDRPYEQYF,13,TRBV10-1,TRBJ2-7,-
CAISESGLAHETQYF,15,TRBV10-3,TRBJ2-5,TRBD2
CASSRGPGLETEAFF,15,TRBV5-6,TRBJ1-1,-
CASSTTGGAGDTQYF,15,TRBV7-2,TRBJ2-3,TRBD1
CASSLSPSSGTSALDTQYF,19,TRBV7-9,TRBJ2-3,TRBD2
CAWSLNSYEQYF,12,TRBV30,TRBJ2-7,-
CSVGPGAGGYEQYF,14,TRBV29-1,TRBJ2-7,TRBD1
CASSQKGLANSYEQYF,16,TRBV7-2,TRBJ2-7,TRBD2
CASSEQRGSGELFF,14,TRBV6-4,TRBJ2-2,-
CASSQGGYEQYF,12,TRBV4-1,TRBJ2-7,-
CASSTGGPNEKLFF,14,TRBV2,TRBJ1-4,TRBD1
CASSVAGQGGQPQHF,15,TRBV9,TRBJ1-5,-
CASRTRQCMNTEAFF,15,TRBV6-4,TRBJ1-1,-
CASGPKRDYNEQFF,14,TRBV27,TRBJ2-1,-
CASSSREGGTQYF,13,TRBV7-9,TRBJ2-5,-
CASSPTGSGNSPLHF,15,TRBV5-1,TRBJ1-6,TRBD1
CASSQGGQESNYGYTF,16,TRBV4-3,TRBJ1-2,TRBD1
CAYRLAAYEQYF,12,TRBV30,TRBJ2-7,TRBD2
CASRPGQGQDSNQPQHF,17,TRBV28,TRBJ1-5,TRBD1
CASSIPGQGARRTGELFF,18,TRBV19,TRBJ2-2,TRBD1
CASRGSNYGYTF,12,TRBV5-1,TRBJ1-2,-
CASSPGGTELNEQFF,15,TRBV18,TRBJ2-1,-
CARSRDRGKEQYF,13,TRBV5-3,TRBJ2-7,TRBD1
CASSLDRAMAGYTF,14,TRBV7-2,TRBJ1-2,-
CASSIGETQYF,11,TRBV6-5,TRBJ2-5,-
CASNTQRRTGELFF,14,TRBV28,TRBJ2-2,-
CASSVSGKLDTQYF,14,TRBV9,TRBJ2-3,-
CASSLGLRQGNGYTF,15,TRBV7-2,TRBJ1-2,-
CASSLAPKSGANVLTF,16,TRBV5-1,TRBJ2-6,-
CASRAVRMGSYGYTF,15,TRBV2,TRBJ1-2,-
CASSQAGGPYEQYF,14,TRBV4-2,TRBJ2-7,-
CSAGSGGEQYF,11,TRBV20-1,TRBJ2-7,-
CSAKGNTEAFF,11,TRBV20-1,TRBJ1-1,-
CASSPSVTMGEQFF,14,TRBV18,TRBJ2-1,-
CSVATGGGSGTF,12,TRBV29-1,TRBJ1-2,TRBD1
CASSLGGRDQGNTEAFF,17,TRBV5-1,TRBJ1-1,-
CASSIIADSYNEQFF,15,TRBV5-1,TRBJ2-1,-
CASSLPAGELFF,12,TRBV5-1,TRBJ2-2,-
CASSKDRGGETQYF,14,TRBV19,TRBJ2-5,TRBD1